This T cell receptor (beta chain) was recovered during a study of early T cells in non-severe SARS-CoV-2 infection. Overall study context: The sequenced material was bulk RNA from unsorted whole blood, and its chains were unpaired. Study-level results: Anti-spike CD8 responses were favored by VDJdb matching, which missed private and CD4 specificities.

This clonotype was observed at least ten times. Antigen specificity is unknown. Individual cDNA molecules were tagged with unique molecular identifiers. TCRdb fed the 5' RACE reads into MiXCR, producing one record per CDR3 protein. The sample includes around 78,000 distinct CDR3 sequences, around a tenth of them seen just once. The V end was cut by 5 bases, the J end by 5 bases, with 33 bases between. The CDR3 loop spans 20 amino acids. The V gene's germline CDR1 is SEHNR and CDR2 FQNEAQ (reference sequence). The sequencing here drew on whole blood, taken at baseline. The gene calls are TRBV7-9 and TRBJ1-1; TRBD1 might be the D (6 bases). The receptor was isolated from an adult who was a healthcare worker with PCR-confirmed SARS-CoV-2 infection or an uninfected control (not recorded which). CDR3 in amino acids: CASSPQGIRGQFSVDTEAFF. DNA for the CDR3: TGTGCCAGCAGCCCCCAGGGAATCAGGGGTCAATTTTCGGTTGATACTGAAGCTTTCTTT.